The rows below give T cell receptor beta chains drawn from one sample of a study of blood T cell repertoires in COVID-19. Clones were read by immunoSEQ multiplex PCR, and TCRdb kept only the in-frame ones, dropping some. Seen here are hundreds of thousands of clones, 70% to 90% observed once, and the top ten hold over 1.3%. The sample comprised peripheral blood. These receptors all stem from a woman under 40 with active or convalescent COVID-19. Both conserved end residues are trimmed from each CDR3. A row's size may be missing; if present it is once, few, many or a size class.

CDR3 length: 13; clone size: NA; V gene: TRBV4-1; J gene: TRBJ1-2; CDR3 protein: ASSQITGDSYGYT
CDR3 length: 13; clone size: NA; V gene: TRBV9; J gene: TRBJ2-7; CDR3 protein: ASSPEAGGLNEQY
CDR3 length: 12; clone size: NA; V gene: TRBV2; J gene: TRBJ2-5; CDR3 protein: ASSDRLSQETQY
CDR3 length: 14; clone size: NA; V gene: TRBV3-1/TRBV3-2; J gene: TRBJ1-3; CDR3 protein: ASSQRQFISGNTIY
CDR3 length: 15; clone size: NA; V gene: TRBV2; J gene: TRBJ1-6; CDR3 protein: ASITAGTGGLGSPLH
CDR3 length: 14; clone size: NA; V gene: TRBV6-6; J gene: TRBJ1-5; CDR3 protein: ASTLKATDSNQPQH
CDR3 length: 11; clone size: NA; V gene: TRBV6-5; J gene: TRBJ1-2; CDR3 protein: ASSYDTNYGYT
CDR3 length: 11; clone size: NA; V gene: TRBV28; J gene: TRBJ1-2; CDR3 protein: ASSLLALYGYT
CDR3 length: 13; clone size: NA; V gene: TRBV2; J gene: TRBJ1-5; CDR3 protein: ASSEDRLSNQPQH
CDR3 length: 15; clone size: once; V gene: TRBV27; J gene: TRBJ1-2; CDR3 protein: ASSFRDRAFDNYGYT
CDR3 length: 12; clone size: NA; V gene: TRBV19; J gene: TRBJ1-5; CDR3 protein: ASSGTGPNQPQH
CDR3 length: 16; clone size: NA; V gene: TRBV11-2; J gene: TRBJ1-5; CDR3 protein: ASSFEIKLARSNQPQH
CDR3 length: 13; clone size: NA; V gene: TRBV5-4; J gene: TRBJ2-1; CDR3 protein: ASSLTSGVLDEQF
CDR3 length: 12; clone size: NA; V gene: TRBV10-3; J gene: TRBJ2-7; CDR3 protein: AISESAVPYEQY
CDR3 length: 10; clone size: NA; V gene: TRBV30; J gene: TRBJ2-1; CDR3 protein: AWSVTQREQF
CDR3 length: 13; clone size: NA; V gene: TRBV4-1; J gene: TRBJ1-1; CDR3 protein: ASSQDHQAATEAF
CDR3 length: 13; clone size: NA; V gene: TRBV5-1; J gene: TRBJ1-2; CDR3 protein: ASSFNTGDTLGYT
CDR3 length: 15; clone size: NA; V gene: TRBV18; J gene: TRBJ1-3; CDR3 protein: ASSPSGTGFSGNTIY
CDR3 length: 14; clone size: NA; V gene: TRBV14; J gene: TRBJ2-3; CDR3 protein: ASSQELLQGTDTQY
CDR3 length: 12; clone size: NA; V gene: TRBV9; J gene: TRBJ1-2; CDR3 protein: ASSPQQGQWGYT
CDR3 length: 12; clone size: NA; V gene: TRBV7-8; J gene: TRBJ1-6; CDR3 protein: ASSFDRGTSPLH
CDR3 length: 11; clone size: NA; V gene: TRBV18; J gene: TRBJ2-3; CDR3 protein: ASSLREGDTQY
CDR3 length: 11; clone size: NA; V gene: TRBV6-5; J gene: TRBJ2-7; CDR3 protein: ASQIAGPYEQY
CDR3 length: 12; clone size: NA; V gene: TRBV28; J gene: TRBJ1-3; CDR3 protein: ASSDPGHGNTIY
CDR3 length: 14; clone size: NA; V gene: TRBV4-1; J gene: TRBJ2-2; CDR3 protein: ASSQGPAATNGELF
CDR3 length: 14; clone size: NA; V gene: TRBV7-9; J gene: TRBJ1-5; CDR3 protein: ASSYRRDSVNQPQH
CDR3 length: 13; clone size: once; V gene: TRBV27; J gene: TRBJ1-1; CDR3 protein: ASIPHQGTNTEAF
CDR3 length: 16; clone size: once; V gene: TRBV29-1; J gene: TRBJ2-1; CDR3 protein: SVEGPRLAGGVYNEQF
CDR3 length: 11; clone size: NA; V gene: TRBV30; J gene: TRBJ1-2; CDR3 protein: AWSQGQNDGYT
CDR3 length: 15; clone size: once; V gene: TRBV19; J gene: TRBJ1-5; CDR3 protein: ASTDRRTGGYNQPQH
CDR3 length: 11; clone size: NA; V gene: TRBV5-1; J gene: TRBJ1-4; CDR3 protein: ASLREEEEKLF
CDR3 length: 13; clone size: few; V gene: TRBV9; J gene: TRBJ2-5; CDR3 protein: ASSALAGPQETQY
CDR3 length: 16; clone size: NA; V gene: TRBV24-1; J gene: TRBJ2-1; CDR3 protein: ATSDLPSLAGGKNEQF
CDR3 length: 13; clone size: NA; V gene: TRBV13; J gene: TRBJ1-4; CDR3 protein: ASSTAGTGVEKLF
CDR3 length: 13; clone size: NA; V gene: TRBV6-5; J gene: TRBJ2-2; CDR3 protein: ASIRTSGGAGELF
CDR3 length: 11; clone size: NA; V gene: TRBV5-4; J gene: TRBJ1-1; CDR3 protein: ASSVDKNTEAF
CDR3 length: 12; clone size: NA; V gene: TRBV5-1; J gene: TRBJ1-5; CDR3 protein: ATNPRGRNQPQH
CDR3 length: 12; clone size: NA; V gene: TRBV6-5; J gene: TRBJ1-2; CDR3 protein: ASSYYPGNYGYT
CDR3 length: 12; clone size: NA; V gene: TRBV19; J gene: TRBJ1-2; CDR3 protein: ASSISGQGPGYT
CDR3 length: 11; clone size: NA; V gene: TRBV12-5; J gene: TRBJ1-2; CDR3 protein: ASGLSGNYGYT
CDR3 length: 12; clone size: NA; V gene: TRBV18; J gene: TRBJ1-2; CDR3 protein: ASSPTGVNYGYT
CDR3 length: 11; clone size: NA; V gene: TRBV2; J gene: TRBJ2-3; CDR3 protein: ASPGLPRDTQY
CDR3 length: 11; clone size: NA; V gene: TRBV12-3/TRBV12-4; J gene: TRBJ1-5; CDR3 protein: ASSRRRDQPQH
CDR3 length: 14; clone size: NA; V gene: TRBV5-5; J gene: TRBJ1-4; CDR3 protein: ASSLGGAGGYEKLF
CDR3 length: 12; clone size: NA; V gene: TRBV9; J gene: TRBJ2-1; CDR3 protein: ASSASGTHNEQF
CDR3 length: 12; clone size: NA; V gene: TRBV7-6; J gene: TRBJ1-6; CDR3 protein: ASSFERARSPLH
CDR3 length: 12; clone size: once; V gene: TRBV19; J gene: TRBJ2-3; CDR3 protein: ASSINQYTDTQY
CDR3 length: 11; clone size: NA; V gene: TRBV27; J gene: TRBJ2-1; CDR3 protein: ASSSGLYNEQF
CDR3 length: 12; clone size: NA; V gene: TRBV19; J gene: TRBJ2-3; CDR3 protein: ASSFRMRGDTQY
CDR3 length: 13; clone size: NA; V gene: TRBV5-1; J gene: TRBJ1-1; CDR3 protein: ASSSQGSMNTEAF
CDR3 length: 15; clone size: few; V gene: TRBV11-3; J gene: TRBJ2-1; CDR3 protein: ASSLADSGSSYNEQF
CDR3 length: 17; clone size: NA; V gene: TRBV6-1; J gene: TRBJ2-3; CDR3 protein: ASSVFSSGLAESTDTQY
CDR3 length: 19; clone size: few; V gene: TRBV19; J gene: TRBJ2-3; CDR3 protein: AGKPQRLRVASGRTKVTQY
CDR3 length: 14; clone size: once; V gene: TRBV2; J gene: TRBJ1-1; CDR3 protein: ASSPRGAGMNTEAF
CDR3 length: 10; clone size: NA; V gene: TRBV12-3/TRBV12-4; J gene: TRBJ1-4; CDR3 protein: ASGAANEKLF
CDR3 length: 12; clone size: once; V gene: TRBV5-1; J gene: TRBJ2-2; CDR3 protein: ASRRAPNTGELF
CDR3 length: 11; clone size: NA; V gene: TRBV12-3/TRBV12-4; J gene: TRBJ1-2; CDR3 protein: ASSLNRADGYT
CDR3 length: 12; clone size: NA; V gene: TRBV19; J gene: TRBJ1-1; CDR3 protein: ASSMGRMNTEAF
CDR3 length: 14; clone size: NA; V gene: TRBV29-1; J gene: TRBJ2-3; CDR3 protein: SVVGGGSSTTDTQY
CDR3 length: 12; clone size: NA; V gene: TRBV7-2; J gene: TRBJ2-1; CDR3 protein: ASSSIVQDREQF